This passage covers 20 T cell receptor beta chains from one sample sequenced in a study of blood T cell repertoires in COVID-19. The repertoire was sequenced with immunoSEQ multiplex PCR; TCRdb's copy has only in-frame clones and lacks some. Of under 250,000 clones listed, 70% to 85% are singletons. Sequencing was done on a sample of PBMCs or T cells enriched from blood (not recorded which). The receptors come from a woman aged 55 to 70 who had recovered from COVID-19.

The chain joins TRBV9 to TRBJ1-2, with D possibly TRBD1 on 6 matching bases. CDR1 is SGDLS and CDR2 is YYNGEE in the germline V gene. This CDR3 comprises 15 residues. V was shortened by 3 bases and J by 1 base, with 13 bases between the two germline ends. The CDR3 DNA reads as TGTGCCAGCAGCGAGGGGGACGGCAGTAACTATGGCTACACCTTC. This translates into CASSEGDGSNYGYTF.

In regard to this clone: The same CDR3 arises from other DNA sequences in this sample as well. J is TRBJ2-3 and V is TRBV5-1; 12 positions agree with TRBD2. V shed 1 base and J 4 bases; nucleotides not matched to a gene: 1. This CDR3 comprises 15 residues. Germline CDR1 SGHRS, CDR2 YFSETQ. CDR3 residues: CASSLRTSGADTQYF. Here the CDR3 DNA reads TGCGCCAGCAGCTTGCGGACTAGCGGGGCAGATACGCAGTATTTT.

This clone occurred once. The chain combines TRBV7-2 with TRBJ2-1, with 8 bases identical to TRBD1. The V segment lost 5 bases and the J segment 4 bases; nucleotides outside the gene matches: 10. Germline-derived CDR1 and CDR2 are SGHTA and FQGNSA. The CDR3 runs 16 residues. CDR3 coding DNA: TGTGCCAGCAGCCCTTCAGGTACAGGGGGATACAATGAGCAGTTCTTC. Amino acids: CASSPSGTGGYNEQFF.

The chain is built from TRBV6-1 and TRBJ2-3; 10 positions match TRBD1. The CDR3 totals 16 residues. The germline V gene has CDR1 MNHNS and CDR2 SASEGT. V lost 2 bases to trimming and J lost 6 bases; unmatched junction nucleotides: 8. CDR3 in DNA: TGTGCCAGCAGTGAATGGACAGGGGGAGGTTTTGATACGCAGTATTTT. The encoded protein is CASSEWTGGGFDTQYF.

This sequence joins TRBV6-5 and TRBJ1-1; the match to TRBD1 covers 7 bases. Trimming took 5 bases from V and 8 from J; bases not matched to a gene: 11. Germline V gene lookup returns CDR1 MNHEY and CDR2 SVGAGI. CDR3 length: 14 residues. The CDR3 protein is CASSRTGTAGEAFF. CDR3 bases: TGTGCCAGCAGTCGGACCGGGACAGCCGGGGAAGCTTTCTTT.

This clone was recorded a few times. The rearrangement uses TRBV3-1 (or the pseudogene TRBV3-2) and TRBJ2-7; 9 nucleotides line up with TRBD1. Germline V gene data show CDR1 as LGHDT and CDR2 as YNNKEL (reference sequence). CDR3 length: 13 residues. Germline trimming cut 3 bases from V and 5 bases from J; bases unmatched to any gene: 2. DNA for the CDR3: TGTGCCAGCAGCCAGAACAGGGGGCACGAGCAGTACTTC. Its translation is CASSQNRGHEQYF.

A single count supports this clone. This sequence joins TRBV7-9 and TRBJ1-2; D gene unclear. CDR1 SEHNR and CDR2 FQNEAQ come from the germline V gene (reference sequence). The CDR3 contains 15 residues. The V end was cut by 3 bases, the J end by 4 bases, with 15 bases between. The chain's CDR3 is CASSLNPGMSYGYTF. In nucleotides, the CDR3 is TGTGCCAGCAGCTTGAATCCGGGGATGTCCTATGGCTACACCTTC.

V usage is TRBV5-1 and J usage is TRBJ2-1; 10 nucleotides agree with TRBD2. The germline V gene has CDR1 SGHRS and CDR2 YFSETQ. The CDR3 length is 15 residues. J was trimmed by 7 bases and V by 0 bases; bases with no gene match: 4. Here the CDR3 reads CASSLESSGRNEQFF. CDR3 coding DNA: TGCGCCAGCAGCTTGGAGTCTAGCGGGAGAAATGAGCAGTTCTTC.

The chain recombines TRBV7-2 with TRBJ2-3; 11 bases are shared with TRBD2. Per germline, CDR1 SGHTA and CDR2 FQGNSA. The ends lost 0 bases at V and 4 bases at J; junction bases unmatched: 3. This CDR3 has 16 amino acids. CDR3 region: CASSLALAGGADTQYF. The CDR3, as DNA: TGTGCCAGCAGCTTAGCGCTAGCGGGAGGTGCAGATACGCAGTATTTT.

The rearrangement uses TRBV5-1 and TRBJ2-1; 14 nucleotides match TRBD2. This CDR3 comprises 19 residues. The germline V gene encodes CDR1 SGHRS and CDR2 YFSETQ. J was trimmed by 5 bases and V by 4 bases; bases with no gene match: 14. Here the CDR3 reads CASSLGPGTSGSEDNEQFF. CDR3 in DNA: TGCGCCAGCAGCCTTGGTCCCGGGACTAGCGGGAGTGAAGACAATGAGCAGTTCTTC.

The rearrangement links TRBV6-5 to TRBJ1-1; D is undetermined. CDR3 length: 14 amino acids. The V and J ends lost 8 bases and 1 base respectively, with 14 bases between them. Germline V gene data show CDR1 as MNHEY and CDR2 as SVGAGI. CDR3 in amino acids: CASRPQVWNTEAFF. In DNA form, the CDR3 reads TGTGCCAGCCGACCGCAGGTATGGAACACTGAAGCTTTCTTT.

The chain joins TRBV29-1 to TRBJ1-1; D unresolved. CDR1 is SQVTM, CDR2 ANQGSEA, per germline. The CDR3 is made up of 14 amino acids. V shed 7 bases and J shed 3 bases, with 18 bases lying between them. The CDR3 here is CSGGLSQFDTEAFF. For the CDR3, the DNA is TGCAGCGGTGGACTCTCGCAGTTCGACACTGAAGCTTTCTTT.

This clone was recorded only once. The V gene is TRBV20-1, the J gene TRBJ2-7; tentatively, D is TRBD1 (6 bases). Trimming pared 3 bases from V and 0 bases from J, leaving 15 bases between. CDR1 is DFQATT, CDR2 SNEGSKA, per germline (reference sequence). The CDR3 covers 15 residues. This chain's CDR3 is CSASHHTGSSYEQYF. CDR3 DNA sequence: TGCAGTGCTAGTCACCATACAGGGAGCTCCTACGAGCAGTACTTC.

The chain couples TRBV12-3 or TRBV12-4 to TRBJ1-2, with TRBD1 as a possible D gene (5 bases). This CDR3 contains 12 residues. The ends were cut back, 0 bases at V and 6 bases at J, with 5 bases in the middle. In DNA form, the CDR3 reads TGTGCCAGCAGTTTAGCAGGGGATGGCTACACCTTC. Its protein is CASSLAGDGYTF.

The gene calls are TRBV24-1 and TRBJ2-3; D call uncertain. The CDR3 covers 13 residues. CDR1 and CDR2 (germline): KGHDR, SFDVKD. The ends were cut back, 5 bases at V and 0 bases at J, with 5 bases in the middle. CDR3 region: CATSGASTDTQYF. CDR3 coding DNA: TGTGCCACCAGTGGGGCTAGCACAGATACGCAGTATTTT.

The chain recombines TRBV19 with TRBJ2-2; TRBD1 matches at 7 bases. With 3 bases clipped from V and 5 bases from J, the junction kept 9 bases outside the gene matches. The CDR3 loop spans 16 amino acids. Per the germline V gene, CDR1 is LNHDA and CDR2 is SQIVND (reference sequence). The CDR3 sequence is CASSIYQAGGTGELFF. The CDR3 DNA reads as TGTGCCAGTAGTATTTATCAGGCAGGGGGAACCGGGGAGCTGTTTTTT.

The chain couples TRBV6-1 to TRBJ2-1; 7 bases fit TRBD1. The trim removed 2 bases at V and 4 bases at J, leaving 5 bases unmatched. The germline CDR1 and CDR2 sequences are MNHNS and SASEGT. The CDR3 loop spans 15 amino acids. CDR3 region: CASSESLDRYNEQFF. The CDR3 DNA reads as TGTGCCAGCAGTGAATCCCTGGACAGGTACAATGAGCAGTTCTTC.

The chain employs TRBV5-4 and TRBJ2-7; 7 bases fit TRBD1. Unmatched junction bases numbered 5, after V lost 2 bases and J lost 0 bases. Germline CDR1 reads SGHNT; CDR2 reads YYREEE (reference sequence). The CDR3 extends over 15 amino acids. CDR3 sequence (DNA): TGTGCCAGCAGCTTACCCGGGACAGTCTCCTACGAGCAGTACTTC. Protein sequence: CASSLPGTVSYEQYF.

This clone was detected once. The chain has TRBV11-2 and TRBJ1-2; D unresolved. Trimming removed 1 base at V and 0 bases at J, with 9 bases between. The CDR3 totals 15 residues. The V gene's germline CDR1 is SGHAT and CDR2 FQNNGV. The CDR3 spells CASSLVASPNYGYTF. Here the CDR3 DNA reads TGTGCCAGCAGCTTAGTAGCCTCTCCTAACTATGGCTACACCTTC.

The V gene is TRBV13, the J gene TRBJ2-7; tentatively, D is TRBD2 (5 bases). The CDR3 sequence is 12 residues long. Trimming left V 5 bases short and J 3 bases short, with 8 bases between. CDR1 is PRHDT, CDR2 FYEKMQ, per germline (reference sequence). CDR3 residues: CASSRAGYEQYF. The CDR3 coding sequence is TGTGCCAGCAGCCGTGCGGGCTACGAGCAGTACTTC.